The 32 T cell receptor beta chains below all came from one sample that was sequenced in a study of T cell responses to AZD1222 COVID-19 vaccine. Repertoires were generated with immunoSEQ multiplex PCR, while TCRdb's copy carries only in-frame clones and drops some. This sample has tens of thousands of clones; over 80% occur once, and the top ten carry approximately 2.5%. Sequencing was performed on peripheral blood, taken 28 days after the second AZD1222 dose. These receptors all come from an adult who received the AZD1222 COVID-19 vaccine.

V usage is TRBV29-1 and J usage is TRBJ2-1; D gene unclear. Germline CDR1 is SQVTM and CDR2 is ANQGSEA. Between the trimmed V and J ends, which lost 3 bases and 10 bases, there was a span of 19 bases. The length of the CDR3 is 14 residues. Written as DNA, the CDR3 is TGCAGCGTTGATGGCGTAGCCTCCCGATTCGAGCAGTTCTTC. This codes for CSVDGVASRFEQFF.

The gene calls are TRBV5-4 and TRBJ2-7; D unresolved. The germline V gene encodes CDR1 SGHNT and CDR2 YYREEE (reference sequence). The CDR3 runs 13 residues. V was cut by 0 bases and J by 3 bases, with 7 bases left in between. DNA of the CDR3: TGTGCCAGCAGCTTGGCCAACGGCTACGAGCAGTACTTC. Protein: CASSLANGYEQYF.

The chain has TRBV14 and TRBJ2-1, with 11 bases matching TRBD1. CDR1 is SGHDN and CDR2 is FVKESK in the germline V gene. The V and J ends lost 5 bases and 5 bases, in that order; junction bases with no gene match: 5. The CDR3 contains 15 residues. CDR3 nucleotide sequence: TGTGCCAGCAGCGGACAGGGGGCGATCGACAATGAGCAGTTCTTC. Translation gives CASSGQGAIDNEQFF.

A single count supports this clone. V usage is TRBV4-1 and J usage is TRBJ2-2; tentatively, D is TRBD2 (7 bases). The V gene's germline CDR1 is MGHRA and CDR2 YSYEKL. The CDR3 loop spans 17 amino acids. Trimming shortened V by 0 bases and J by 7 bases, and 18 bases separated the two germline ends. This CDR3 reads CASSQEGGQGFGGELFF. Written as DNA, the CDR3 is TGCGCCAGCAGCCAAGAGGGAGGGCAGGGGTTCGGCGGGGAGCTGTTTTTT.

The chain uses TRBV19 and TRBJ2-1; TRBD2 matches 8 bases. V shed 3 bases, J shed 10 bases, and the junction held 11 bases outside the gene matches. From germline, CDR1 is LNHDA and CDR2 SQIVND (reference sequence). The CDR3 is 15 amino acids. This CDR3 is CASSIGGRTLREQFF. In nucleotides, the CDR3 is TGTGCCAGTAGTATCGGCGGGAGGACCCTTCGGGAGCAGTTCTTC.

The V and J genes are TRBV7-2 and TRBJ2-3, with 7 bases fitting TRBD1. CDR3 length: 15 residues. With 1 base clipped from V and 4 bases from J, the junction kept 5 bases outside the gene matches. CDR1 SGHTA and CDR2 FQGNSA come from the germline V gene. The CDR3 DNA follows: TGTGCCAGCAGCTTAGGCAGGGGGATAGCAGATACGCAGTATTTT. Translation gives CASSLGRGIADTQYF.

This chain uses TRBV6-5 with TRBJ2-3, with 8 bases matching TRBD1. The CDR3 is 14 residues long. After removal of 7 bases from V and 1 base from J, the junction contained 4 bases not matched to a gene. CDR1 and CDR2 (germline): MNHEY, SVGAGI. Here the CDR3 DNA reads TGTGCCAGCAAGGTGGGACAGGGCACAGATACGCAGTATTTT. This codes for CASKVGQGTDTQYF.

The chain combines TRBV28 with TRBJ2-2; no reliable D call. The CDR3 contains 14 residues. The V end lost 6 bases, the J end lost 7 bases, and 15 bases lay between the germline ends. Germline V gene data show CDR1 as MDHEN and CDR2 as SYDVKM. In nucleotides, the CDR3 is TGTGCCAGCAGCTCACGGGCCTCCCTCGGGGAGCTGTTTTTT. It is translated as CASSSRASLGELFF.

V usage is TRBV30 and J usage is TRBJ2-1, with 8 bases aligning to TRBD2. V lost 7 bases and J lost 3; bases outside the gene matches: 11. The CDR3 extends over 15 amino acids. CDR1 is GTSNPN, CDR2 SVGIG, per germline (reference sequence). CDR3 in DNA: TGTGCCTCCGAAAGCGGGAGAAGTGACTACAATGAGCAGTTCTTC. Its translation is CASESGRSDYNEQFF.

In this sample, this clone turned up once. The V gene is TRBV16, the J gene TRBJ2-7; D remains unclear. This CDR3 is built from 16 residues. Germline CDR1 is KGHSY and CDR2 is FQNENV. Trimming took 4 bases from V and 1 from J, leaving 17 bases between them. This chain's CDR3 is CASSRTKGGRSYEQYF. The CDR3 DNA reads TGTGCCAGCAGCCGCACCAAGGGCGGTAGATCCTACGAGCAGTACTTC.

The V call is TRBV5-1, the J call TRBJ1-2; D gene unclear. Germline values: CDR1 SGHRS, CDR2 YFSETQ. V gave up 0 bases and J gave up 2 bases, with 5 bases separating them. The CDR3 consists of 13 residues. As DNA, the CDR3 is TGCGCCAGCAGCTTGGAGGCAAACTATGGCTACACCTTC. Translated, it gives CASSLEANYGYTF.

The chain recombines TRBV5-8 with TRBJ1-5; no firm D call. Germline V gene lookup returns CDR1 SGHTS and CDR2 YDEGEE. V lost 0 bases and J 7 bases, leaving 2 bases between the germline ends. The CDR3 consists of 11 residues. The CDR3 DNA sequence: TGTGCCAGCAGCTTGGGCCAGCCCCAGCATTTT. Protein: CASSLGQPQHF.

A note on this clone: The identical CDR3 is also encoded by other nucleotide sequences in the sample. The J gene is TRBJ2-3, the V gene TRBV18, with TRBD2 identical over 11 bases. This CDR3 has 15 residues. Germline CDR1 and CDR2: KGHSH and LQKENI. The J segment lost 3 bases and the V segment lost 2 bases, leaving 1 base of the junction unmatched. The CDR3 sequence: CASSPGTSGTDTQYF. CDR3 sequence (DNA): TGTGCCAGCTCACCAGGGACTAGCGGAACAGATACGCAGTATTTT.

V and J are TRBV21-1 and TRBJ2-4; TRBD2 is the table's D call and was not checked against the DNA. TRBV21-1 is a pseudogene segment. There are 15 residues in the CDR3. The CDR3 is CASSKGRSPRNIQYF. The CDR3 region has the DNA TGTGCCAGCAGCAAAGGGCGTAGCCCCCGAAACATTCAGTACTTC.

The chain couples TRBV6-5 to TRBJ1-3; D is undetermined. Per germline, CDR1 MNHEY and CDR2 SVGAGI. Deletions cut 4 bases from V and 0 bases from J, with 10 bases between. CDR3 length: 15 amino acids. Written as DNA, the CDR3 is TGTGCCAGCAGTTGGGAGCGGAGCTCTGGAAACACCATATATTTT. Translated: CASSWERSSGNTIYF.

V is TRBV19 and J is TRBJ1-5, with D tentatively TRBD1 (5 bases). The germline gives CDR1 LNHDA, CDR2 SQIVND (reference sequence). The V end was cut by 3 bases, the J end by 6 bases, with 21 bases between. The CDR3 consists of 17 residues. The CDR3 coding sequence is TGTGCCAGTAGTATCCGTACCGGGACGGCTGTGGGTCAGCCCCAGCATTTT. Its translation: CASSIRTGTAVGQPQHF.

The V call is TRBV19, the J call TRBJ2-3; D might be TRBD1 or TRBD2, each matching 5 bases. CDR1 and CDR2 from the germline V gene are LNHDA and SQIVND (reference sequence). V lost 6 bases, J lost 1 base, and 17 bases lay in between. The CDR3 consists of 16 residues. The CDR3 sequence: CASRANSMGGTDTQYF. The CDR3 nucleotides are TGTGCCAGTAGGGCCAACTCCATGGGGGGCACAGATACGCAGTATTTT.

J is TRBJ2-1 and V is TRBV7-9; D not certain. The CDR3 runs to 14 residues. Trimming stripped 5 bases from V and 4 bases from J, with 12 bases between. Looked up from germline, CDR1 is SEHNR and CDR2 is FQNEAQ (reference sequence). The chain's CDR3 is CASSPVPMYNEQFF. The CDR3 DNA reads TGTGCCAGCAGCCCAGTCCCCATGTACAATGAGCAGTTCTTC.

The chain links TRBV11-2 to TRBJ1-1; no clear D. The V end was cut by 0 bases, the J end by 8 bases, with 10 bases between. This CDR3 comprises 13 residues. The germline CDR1 and CDR2 sequences are SGHAT and FQNNGV. CDR3 loop: CASSLEYRREAFF. Here the CDR3 DNA reads TGTGCCAGCAGCTTAGAGTATCGTCGGGAAGCTTTCTTT.

This clone came up a few times. The genes are TRBV4-1 and TRBJ1-2; no definite D call. CDR3 length equals 15 residues. Trimming cost V 3 bases and J 4 bases, with 15 bases left between them. Germline V gene lookup returns CDR1 MGHRA and CDR2 YSYEKL. The CDR3 region is CASSHPAVSSYGYTF. CDR3 DNA: TGCGCCAGCAGCCATCCCGCAGTCTCTTCCTATGGCTACACCTTC.

The rearrangement links TRBV29-1 to TRBJ2-4, with D tentatively TRBD1 (5 bases). Germline values: CDR1 SQVTM, CDR2 ANQGSEA. The germline V and J ends were trimmed by 7 bases and 8 bases, with 12 bases remaining between them. The CDR3 is 11 amino acids. The CDR3 here is CSALQGDIQYF. The CDR3 DNA is TGCAGCGCTCTACAAGGGGACATTCAGTACTTC.

The chain recombines TRBV13 with TRBJ2-7; 7 bases align to TRBD2. J gave up 5 bases and V 3 bases, and 1 base lay outside the gene matches. Germline V gene sequence: CDR1 PRHDT, CDR2 FYEKMQ (reference sequence). The CDR3 contains 12 residues. The CDR3 coding sequence is TGTGCCAGCAGCTTTGGGGGGGACGAGCAGTACTTC. Translation gives CASSFGGDEQYF. The entire variable domain, with the rest obtained from reference TRBV13 and TRBJ2-7, is as follows: AAGVIQSPRHLIKEKRETATLKCYPIPRHDTVYWYQQGPGQDPQFLISFYEKMQSDKGSIPDRFSAQQFSDYHSELNMSSLELGDSALYFCASSFGGDEQYFGPGTRLTVT.

This clone occurred once. The chain uses TRBV5-1 and TRBJ1-1, with unresolved D. The CDR3 consists of 15 residues. Germline CDR1 reads SGHRS; CDR2 reads YFSETQ. Trimming left V 3 bases short and J 2 bases short, with 14 bases between. CDR3 region: CASSSRGSQNTEAFF. DNA of the CDR3: TGCGCCAGCAGCTCCCGAGGGTCCCAAAACACTGAAGCTTTCTTT.

This chain links TRBV11-2 with TRBJ2-7, with D possibly matching TRBD2 (5 bases). The V end lost 3 bases, the J end lost 3 bases, and 15 bases lay between the germline ends. This CDR3 has 15 residues. CDR1 and CDR2 (germline): SGHAT, FQNNGV. For the CDR3, the DNA is TGTGCCAGCAGCTTTTACGGAGGACCCGACTACGAGCAGTACTTC. This gives the protein CASSFYGGPDYEQYF.

The chain combines TRBV10-3 with TRBJ2-2, with D perhaps TRBD1 or TRBD2 (5 bases each). The V gene lost 6 bases and the J gene lost 1 base, with 9 bases spanning the gap. This CDR3 has 14 amino acids. Germline assignment: CDR1 ENHRY and CDR2 SYGVKD. CDR3 sequence (DNA): TGTGCCATCAGCGGGACCTTGAACACCGGGGAGCTGTTTTTT. This gives the protein CAISGTLNTGELFF.

The gene calls are TRBV3-1 (or the pseudogene TRBV3-2) and TRBJ2-7; TRBD1 agrees at 7 bases. Germline assignment: CDR1 LGHDT and CDR2 YNNKEL (reference sequence). Losses at the gene ends were 4 bases for V and 7 bases for J; bases not matched to a gene: 10. The CDR3 sequence is 14 residues long. Here the CDR3 reads CASSPGTAYGEQYF. The CDR3 DNA reads as TGTGCCAGCAGCCCGGGGACAGCCTACGGGGAGCAGTACTTC.

The V and J genes are TRBV6-4 and TRBJ2-7; TRBD2 is a possible D gene (5 bases). Trimming removed 2 bases at V and 2 bases at J, with 28 bases between. The CDR3 has 20 residues. Germline CDR1 MRHNA, CDR2 SNTAGT. Here the CDR3 reads CASSDPNLADSASWAYEQYF. CDR3 sequence (DNA): TGTGCCAGCAGTGACCCCAACCTAGCAGACTCAGCCTCATGGGCCTACGAGCAGTACTTC.

The chain employs TRBV15 and TRBJ1-2; D not resolved. There are 16 residues in the CDR3. The V gene's germline CDR1 is LNHNV and CDR2 YYDKDF (reference sequence). V shed 3 bases and J shed 8 bases, with 22 bases lying between them. The CDR3 DNA follows: TGTGCCACCAGCAGCCCCGCCGACGATAGGCGTGGGGGCTACACCTTC. Amino acids: CATSSPADDRRGGYTF.

This clone appeared a single time. The chain carries TRBV18 and TRBJ2-4; D may be TRBD1 (5 bases). Trimming removed 0 bases from V and 10 bases from J, with 13 bases in between. The germline V gene has CDR1 KGHSH and CDR2 LQKENI. The CDR3 runs 14 residues. The DNA for the CDR3 is TGTGCCAGCTCACCACCGTCAGGGTCTCAAATTCAGTACTTC. Translating it yields CASSPPSGSQIQYF.

V gene TRBV5-1 combines with J gene TRBJ2-1, with TRBD2 matching over 7 bases. This CDR3 is built from 19 residues. The V gene end was trimmed by 0 bases and the J gene end by 5 bases; junction bases not matched to a gene: 17. From germline, CDR1 is SGHRS and CDR2 YFSETQ. The CDR3 DNA reads as TGCGCCAGCAGCTTGGGGGGCCGGCCCTCTAGCGGACCCGACAATGAGCAGTTCTTC. It yields the protein CASSLGGRPSSGPDNEQFF.

The chain carries TRBV2 and TRBJ1-1; possibly TRBD1 for D (6 bases). This CDR3 has 15 amino acids. Germline assignment: CDR1 SNHLY and CDR2 FYNNEI. V dropped 0 bases and J dropped 7 bases, with 15 bases sitting between them. The CDR3 here is CASSEARGKDGEAFF. The CDR3 DNA follows: TGTGCCAGCAGTGAAGCCAGGGGAAAGGATGGTGAAGCTTTCTTT.

The chain employs TRBV19 and TRBJ1-5; D uncertain. Germline V lookup: CDR1 LNHDA, CDR2 SQIVND (reference sequence). The CDR3 contains 14 residues. V was pared by 0 bases and J by 5 bases, with 8 bases between. CDR3 loop: CASSIEGRDQPQHF. In DNA form, the CDR3 reads TGTGCCAGTAGTATAGAGGGGAGGGATCAGCCCCAGCATTTT.